This entry features one T cell receptor beta chain sequence. These data are taken from a study of T cells after yellow fever vaccination. TCRdb re-analysed the 5' RACE reads in MiXCR, keeping a single row per CDR3 protein. The profile shows 500,000 to 650,000 distinct CDR3 sequences, over 9% of them singletons. The sequencing here drew on PBMCs, taken on the day of the yellow fever booster vaccination. This receptor was identified in a man aged 25-40 years who received the YFV17D yellow fever vaccine.

In nucleotides, the CDR3 is TGTGCCAGCGCTCGGAGTGAGGGGGAATACGAGCAGTACTTC. It is translated as CASARSEGEYEQYF. This rearrangement joins TRBV5-4 to TRBJ2-7, with D maybe TRBD1 (6 bases). Deletions cut 7 bases from V and 4 bases from J, with 18 bases between. CDR1 and CDR2 from the germline V gene are SGHNT and YYREEE (reference sequence). The CDR3 loop spans 14 amino acids.